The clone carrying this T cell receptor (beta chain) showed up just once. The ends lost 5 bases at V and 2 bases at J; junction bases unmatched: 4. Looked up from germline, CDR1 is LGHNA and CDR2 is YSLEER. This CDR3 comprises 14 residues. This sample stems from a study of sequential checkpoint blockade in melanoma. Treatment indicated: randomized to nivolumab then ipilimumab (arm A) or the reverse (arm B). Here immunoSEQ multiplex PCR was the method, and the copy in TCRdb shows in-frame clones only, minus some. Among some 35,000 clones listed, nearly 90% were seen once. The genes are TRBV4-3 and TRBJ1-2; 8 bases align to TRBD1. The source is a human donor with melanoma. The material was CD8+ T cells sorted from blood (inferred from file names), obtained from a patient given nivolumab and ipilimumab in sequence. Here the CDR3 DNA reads TGCGCCAGCAGCAAAACAGGGGGAAACTATGGCTACACCTTC. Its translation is CASSKTGGNYGYTF.